The entry below describes one TCR beta chain. As yet, its antigen is unknown. This entry comes from a study of CD8+ T cells in alopecia areata. Germline values: CDR1 KGHSH, CDR2 LQKENI. The CDR3 is made up of 15 amino acids. J gave up 3 bases and V 1 base, and 1 base lay outside the gene matches. This sample's treatment: oral pan-JAK inhibitor, 5-10 mg twice daily. Obtained from alopecia areata patients were lesional scalp punch biopsies along with peripheral blood. Whole-study findings and limits: Among the top 100, expanded CD8+ clones were significantly decreased by tofacitinib, as was scalp clonality. Elevated clonality characterized lesional scalp relative to normal scalp, particularly in alopecia totalis/universalis.

RNA was isolated and reverse transcribed to cDNA, the sequencing template. Clones were read by immunoSEQ multiplex PCR, and TCRdb kept only the in-frame ones, dropping some. Of more than 95,000 clones listed, approximately 60% were seen once; the top ten hold 4.5% to 6%. The TCR originated in a human donor with alopecia areata. The sample was CD4+ T cells sorted from blood, taken at week 4, from a patient treated with tofacitinib. This rearrangement joins TRBV18 to TRBJ2-7; 12 bases align to TRBD2. The CDR3 is CASSPRTSGNYEQYF. CDR3 bases: TGTGCCAGCTCACCACGGACTAGCGGGAACTACGAGCAGTACTTC. Combining the CDR3 with reference TRBV18 and TRBJ2-7 gives the whole variable domain NAGVMQNPRHLVRRRGQEARLRCSPMKGHSHVYWYRQLPEEGLKFMVYLQKENIIDESGMPKERFSAEFPKEGPSILRIQQVVRGDSAAYFCASSPRTSGNYEQYFGPGTRLTVT.